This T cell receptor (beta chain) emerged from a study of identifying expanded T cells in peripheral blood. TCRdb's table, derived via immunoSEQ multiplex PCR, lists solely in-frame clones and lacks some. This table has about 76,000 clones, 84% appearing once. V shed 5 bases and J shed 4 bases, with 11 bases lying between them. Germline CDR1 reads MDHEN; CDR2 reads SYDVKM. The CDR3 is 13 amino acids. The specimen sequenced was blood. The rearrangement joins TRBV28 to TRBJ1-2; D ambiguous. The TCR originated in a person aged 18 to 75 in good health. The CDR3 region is CASSPGLTYGYTF. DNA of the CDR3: TGTGCCAGCAGTCCTGGACTCACCTATGGCTACACCTTC.